The clone carrying this TCR beta chain came up many times. Its antigen is still unknown. These data come from a study of CD8 T cells in ankylosing spondylitis. J gave up 3 bases and V 5 bases, and 7 bases lay outside the gene matches. Germline CDR1 and CDR2: DFQATT and SNEGSKA (reference sequence). This CDR3 is built from 14 residues. Study-wide results and caveats: Reportedly, matched ankylosing spondylitis synovial fluid was significantly enriched for disease-linked clones. Earlier reports found some motif variants in synovial fluid and blood in reactive arthritis. CD8+ by phenotype, disease-linked clones were relatively rare in peripheral blood.

Making the TCR beta libraries involved quantitative 5'-RACE with molecular barcodes. TCRdb re-derived calls from the 5' RACE reads in MiXCR, one entry per CDR3 protein. The sample records some 130,000 distinct CDR3 sequences, roughly 8.8% being singletons. The sequence came from a male donor with ankylosing spondylitis. The V gene is TRBV20-1, the J gene TRBJ2-7; 10 bases align to TRBD2. Sequences were obtained from synovial fluid, either unsorted or a sorted T cell fraction (not recorded which). The CDR3 sequence: CSAGITSGNYEQYF. For the CDR3, the DNA is TGCAGTGCTGGAATAACTAGCGGGAACTACGAGCAGTACTTC.